This T cell receptor beta chain was sequenced during a study of vaccination and CD4 T cells after COVID-19. Across the study: Post-COVID specimens were obtained a median 101 days after diagnosis (range 35 to 161).

On this clonotype itself: Its antigen is unknown.

The germline V gene has CDR1 SGHNT and CDR2 YYREEE (reference sequence). With 1 base removed from V and 0 bases from J, the gap between germline ends came to 11 bases. The CDR3 runs to 15 residues. The study sequenced cultured CD4+ T cell DNA using the Oncomine TCR Beta short-read assay. MiXCR, run by TCRdb on the PCR reads, gives a single entry per CDR3 protein. The sample records approximately 9,300 distinct CDR3 sequences, roughly 60% being singletons. Specified treatment: approximately 9-day PBMC culture with coronavirus spike peptide pools or control peptides (ViraFEST assay). Expanded clonotypes were found by TCR sequencing after peptide-pool stimulation (ViraFEST). Fresh IL-2 medium was used to replace half of the medium on days 3 and 7.

The chain couples TRBV5-4 to TRBJ2-7, with D maybe TRBD1 (5 bases). Source material: CD4+ T cells from blood, cultured in vitro. The sequence was obtained from a human donor who had recovered from COVID-19. The CDR3 loop is CASSLSGRVSYEQYF. The CDR3 nucleotides read TGTGCCAGCAGCTTGAGTGGCAGGGTCTCCTACGAGCAGTACTTC.